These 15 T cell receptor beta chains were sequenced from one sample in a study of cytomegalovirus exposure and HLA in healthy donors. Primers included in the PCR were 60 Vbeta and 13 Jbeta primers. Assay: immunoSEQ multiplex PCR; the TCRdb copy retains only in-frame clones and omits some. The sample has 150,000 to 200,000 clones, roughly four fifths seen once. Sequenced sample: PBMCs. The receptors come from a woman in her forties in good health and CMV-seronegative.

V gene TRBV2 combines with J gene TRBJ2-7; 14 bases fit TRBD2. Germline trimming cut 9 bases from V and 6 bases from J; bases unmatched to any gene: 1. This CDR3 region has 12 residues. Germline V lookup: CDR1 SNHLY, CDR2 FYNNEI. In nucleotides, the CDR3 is TGTGCCAGGGGGACTAGCGGGAGCGAGCAGTACTTC. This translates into CARGTSGSEQYF.

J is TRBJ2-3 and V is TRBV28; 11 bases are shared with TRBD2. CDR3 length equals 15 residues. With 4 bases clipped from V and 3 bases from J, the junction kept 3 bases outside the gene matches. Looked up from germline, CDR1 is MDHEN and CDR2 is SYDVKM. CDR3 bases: TGTGCCAGCAGTTCTTGGACTAGCGGGACAGATACGCAGTATTTT. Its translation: CASSSWTSGTDTQYF.

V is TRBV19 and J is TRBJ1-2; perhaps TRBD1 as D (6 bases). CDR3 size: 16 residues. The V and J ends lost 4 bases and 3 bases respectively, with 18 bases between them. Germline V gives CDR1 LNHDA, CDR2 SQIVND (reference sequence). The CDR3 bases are TGTGCCAGTAGTACCGCTCAGCAGGGGAAGGACTATGGCTACACCTTC. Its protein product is CASSTAQQGKDYGYTF.

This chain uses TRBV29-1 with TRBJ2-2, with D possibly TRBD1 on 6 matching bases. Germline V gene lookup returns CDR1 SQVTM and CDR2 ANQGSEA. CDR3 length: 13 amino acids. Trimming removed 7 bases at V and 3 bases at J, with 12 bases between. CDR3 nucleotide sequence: TGCAGCGGACGCAGGGGAGACACCGGGGAGCTGTTTTTT. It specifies CSGRRGDTGELFF.

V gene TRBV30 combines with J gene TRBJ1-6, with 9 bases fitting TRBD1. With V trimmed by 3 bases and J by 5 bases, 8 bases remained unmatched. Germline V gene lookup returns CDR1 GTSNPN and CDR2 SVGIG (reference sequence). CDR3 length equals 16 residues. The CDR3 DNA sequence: TGTGCCTGGAGCTCCGGGACAGGGATTCATAATTCACCCCTCCACTTT. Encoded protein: CAWSSGTGIHNSPLHF.

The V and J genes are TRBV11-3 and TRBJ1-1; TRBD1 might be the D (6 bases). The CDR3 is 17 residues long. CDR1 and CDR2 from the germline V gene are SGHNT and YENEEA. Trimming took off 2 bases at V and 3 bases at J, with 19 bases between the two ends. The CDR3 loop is CASSLWGRIGRDTEAFF. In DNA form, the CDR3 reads TGTGCCAGCAGCTTATGGGGGCGCATAGGTCGGGACACTGAAGCTTTCTTT.

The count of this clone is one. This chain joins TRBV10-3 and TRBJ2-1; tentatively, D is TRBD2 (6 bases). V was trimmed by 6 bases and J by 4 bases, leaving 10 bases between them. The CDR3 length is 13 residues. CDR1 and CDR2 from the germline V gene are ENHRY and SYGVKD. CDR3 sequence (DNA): TGTGCCATCAGGGGAGGTGGGTACAATGAGCAGTTCTTC. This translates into CAIRGGGYNEQFF.

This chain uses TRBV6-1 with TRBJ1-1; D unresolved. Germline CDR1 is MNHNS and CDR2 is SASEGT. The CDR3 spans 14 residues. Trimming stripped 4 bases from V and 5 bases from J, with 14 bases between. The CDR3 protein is CASSGPGRRTEAFF. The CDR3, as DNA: TGTGCCAGCAGTGGACCAGGTCGAAGGACTGAAGCTTTCTTT.

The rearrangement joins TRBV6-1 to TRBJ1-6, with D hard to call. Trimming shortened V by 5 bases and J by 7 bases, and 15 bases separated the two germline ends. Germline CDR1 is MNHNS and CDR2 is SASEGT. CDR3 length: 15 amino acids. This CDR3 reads CASSPLSVENSPLHF. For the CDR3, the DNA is TGTGCCAGCAGTCCGCTTTCCGTAGAGAATTCACCCCTCCACTTT.

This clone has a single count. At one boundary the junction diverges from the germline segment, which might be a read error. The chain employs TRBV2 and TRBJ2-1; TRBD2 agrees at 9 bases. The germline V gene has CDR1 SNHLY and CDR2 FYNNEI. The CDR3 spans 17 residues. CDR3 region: CASSEALSGSWYTEQFF. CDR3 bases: TGTGCCAGCAGTGAAGCGCTTAGCGGGAGCTGGTACACTGAGCAGTTCTTC.

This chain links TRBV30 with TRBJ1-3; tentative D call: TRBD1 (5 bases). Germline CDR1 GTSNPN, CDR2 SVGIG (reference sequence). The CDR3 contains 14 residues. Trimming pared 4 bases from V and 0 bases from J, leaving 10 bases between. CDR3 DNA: TGTGCCTGGACTACAGGCTACTCTGGAAACACCATATATTTT. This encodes CAWTTGYSGNTIYF. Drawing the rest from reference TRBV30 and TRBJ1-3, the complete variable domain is SQTIHQWPATLVQPVGSPLSLECTVEGTSNPNLYWYRQAAGRGLQLLFYSVGIGQISSEVPQNLSASRPQDRQFILSSKKLLLSDSGFYLCAWTTGYSGNTIYFGEGSWLTVV.

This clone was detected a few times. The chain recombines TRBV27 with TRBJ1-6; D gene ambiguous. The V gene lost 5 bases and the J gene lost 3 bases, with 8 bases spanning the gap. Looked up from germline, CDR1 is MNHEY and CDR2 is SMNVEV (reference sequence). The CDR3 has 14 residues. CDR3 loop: CASSLRSYNSPLHF. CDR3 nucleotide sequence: TGTGCCAGCAGTCTCCGCAGCTATAATTCACCCCTCCACTTT.

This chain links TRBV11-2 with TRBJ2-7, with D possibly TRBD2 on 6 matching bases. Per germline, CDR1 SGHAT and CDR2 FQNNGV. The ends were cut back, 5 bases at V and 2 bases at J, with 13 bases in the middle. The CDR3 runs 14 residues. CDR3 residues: CASSPSGTPYEQYF. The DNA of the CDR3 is TGTGCCAGCAGCCCTTCCGGGACTCCCTACGAGCAGTACTTC.

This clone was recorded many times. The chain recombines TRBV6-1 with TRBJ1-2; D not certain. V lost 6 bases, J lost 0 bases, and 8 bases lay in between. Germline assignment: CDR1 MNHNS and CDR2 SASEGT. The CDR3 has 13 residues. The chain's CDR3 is CASRELANYGYTF. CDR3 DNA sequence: TGTGCCAGCAGGGAGTTAGCTAACTATGGCTACACCTTC.

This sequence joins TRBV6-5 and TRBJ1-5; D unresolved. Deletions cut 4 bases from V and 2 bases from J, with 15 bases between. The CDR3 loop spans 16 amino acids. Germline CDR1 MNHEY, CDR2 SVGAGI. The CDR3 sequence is CASSLEGGVGNQPQHF. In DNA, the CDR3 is TGTGCCAGCAGTTTGGAGGGTGGGGTCGGCAATCAGCCCCAGCATTTT.